Listed here are 22 T cell receptor beta chains from one sample, sequenced in a study of T cell responses to AZD1222 COVID-19 vaccine. Clones were read by immunoSEQ multiplex PCR, and TCRdb kept only the in-frame ones, dropping some. The repertoire holds some 64,000 clones, with around 75% as singletons. The sequenced sample was peripheral blood, obtained on day 0 of AZD1222 vaccination. These receptors originate from an adult in good health.

This sequence joins TRBV4-1 and TRBJ2-2, with D possibly TRBD2 on 5 matching bases. This CDR3 has 16 amino acids. Trimming stripped 0 bases from V and 2 bases from J, with 10 bases between. CDR1 is MGHRA and CDR2 is YSYEKL in the germline V gene. CDR3 protein: CASSQENRLNTGELFF. CDR3 coding DNA: TGCGCCAGCAGCCAAGAAAACAGACTAAACACCGGGGAGCTGTTTTTT.

The chain links TRBV16 to TRBJ2-7, with no clear D. Trimming took 0 bases from V and 9 from J, leaving 9 bases between them. Germline values: CDR1 KGHSY, CDR2 FQNENV. The CDR3 sequence is 12 residues long. CDR3 loop: CASSQSTVGQYF. The DNA for the CDR3 is TGTGCCAGCAGCCAATCGACGGTGGGGCAGTACTTC.

This chain joins TRBV7-2 and TRBJ2-1, with D possibly being TRBD2 (5 bases). The CDR3 has 15 residues. Germline V gene lookup returns CDR1 SGHTA and CDR2 FQGNSA. Trimming pared 6 bases from V and 2 bases from J, leaving 14 bases between. CDR3 residues: CASSRGAAAYNEQFF. In nucleotides, the CDR3 is TGTGCCAGCAGTCGTGGAGCGGCCGCCTACAATGAGCAGTTCTTC.

This clone was seen a few times. For the CDR3, the DNA is TGTGCCAGCAGTTTAGCCAGGAATCAGCCCCAGCATTTT. This codes for CASSLARNQPQHF. J is TRBJ1-5 and V is TRBV28; D not resolved. Germline CDR1 reads MDHEN; CDR2 reads SYDVKM. This CDR3 is 13 amino acids long. The V and J ends lost 2 bases and 4 bases respectively, with 6 bases between them. The whole variable domain, remainder taken from reference TRBV28 and TRBJ1-5, is DVKVTQSSRYLVKRTGEKVFLECVQDMDHENMFWYRQDPGLGLRLIYFSYDVKMKEKGDIPEGYSVSREKKERFSLILESASTNQTSMYLCASSLARNQPQHFGDGTRLSIL.

The chain combines TRBV7-2 with TRBJ1-1, with D perhaps matching TRBD1 (5 bases). Trimming shortened V by 0 bases and J by 7 bases, and 15 bases separated the two germline ends. In germline, CDR1 is SGHTA, CDR2 FQGNSA. The CDR3 contains 15 residues. The CDR3 DNA sequence: TGTGCCAGCAGCTTAGCGGGGGGTACCGCGGATGAAGCTTTCTTT. The encoded protein is CASSLAGGTADEAFF.

In DNA form, the CDR3 reads TGCGCCAGCAGTGAGTCGCGGGATACGCAGTATTTT. Protein: CASSESRDTQYF. The chain joins TRBV10-2 to TRBJ2-3; D is unresolved. V lost 0 bases and J 6 bases, leaving 4 bases between the germline ends. CDR3 size: 12 residues. Germline CDR1 is WSHSY and CDR2 is SAAADI.

The rearrangement links TRBV5-1 to TRBJ2-7; 11 bases agree with TRBD2. The germline gives CDR1 SGHRS, CDR2 YFSETQ. V gave up 5 bases and J gave up 1 base; unmatched junction bases: 5. This CDR3 has 15 residues. CDR3 protein: CASRLSGGESYEQYF. In DNA, the CDR3 is TGCGCCAGCAGACTTAGCGGGGGGGAATCCTACGAGCAGTACTTC.

The V call is TRBV2, the J call TRBJ2-3; D might be TRBD2 (6 bases). V was trimmed by 0 bases and J by 1 base, leaving 11 bases between them. The CDR3 has 16 residues. Germline V gives CDR1 SNHLY, CDR2 FYNNEI. CDR3 coding DNA: TGTGCCAGCAGTGAAGCCCCTAGCGCCGGCACAGATACGCAGTATTTT. As protein: CASSEAPSAGTDTQYF.

For the CDR3, the DNA is TGCGCCAGCAGCCAAGAGTCACAGGGAGTGGAGGGCTACACCTTC. Translating gives CASSQESQGVEGYTF. V is TRBV4-1 and J is TRBJ1-2; D may be TRBD1 (6 bases). Trimming pared 0 bases from V and 8 bases from J, leaving 16 bases between. There are 15 residues in the CDR3. Germline-derived CDR1 and CDR2 are MGHRA and YSYEKL.

The chain couples TRBV5-1 to TRBJ1-3, with D possibly being TRBD1 (6 bases). Germline V gene lookup returns CDR1 SGHRS and CDR2 YFSETQ. Trimming cost V 5 bases and J 0 bases, with 12 bases left between them. This CDR3 contains 15 residues. The CDR3 region is CASRPDSASGNTIYF. DNA for the CDR3: TGCGCCAGCAGGCCGGACAGTGCCTCTGGAAACACCATATATTTT.

The chain has TRBV2 and TRBJ2-7; 11 bases map to TRBD2. From germline, CDR1 is SNHLY and CDR2 FYNNEI. V lost 3 bases to trimming and J lost 3 bases; unmatched junction nucleotides: 13. There are 18 residues in the CDR3. This chain's CDR3 is CASSEEEETSGTDYEQYF. The CDR3 coding sequence is TGTGCCAGCAGTGAGGAGGAGGAGACTAGCGGGACCGACTACGAGCAGTACTTC.

This clone was detected only a few times. CDR3 loop: CASSLRRQTETQYF. CDR3 bases: TGTGCCAGCAGTTTACGGCGTCAGACGGAGACCCAGTACTTC. J is TRBJ2-5 and V is TRBV28, with D unclear. V lost 2 bases and J 5 bases, leaving 12 bases between the germline ends. The germline V gene encodes CDR1 MDHEN and CDR2 SYDVKM. The CDR3 length is 14 residues.

The V gene is TRBV11-2, the J gene TRBJ2-7; D gene uncertain. Germline assignment: CDR1 SGHAT and CDR2 FQNNGV. With 0 bases removed from V and 8 bases from J, the gap between germline ends came to 8 bases. There are 12 residues in the CDR3. CDR3 bases: TGTGCCAGCAGCTTAGATCAGGCAAAGCAGTACTTC. It encodes CASSLDQAKQYF.

This chain connects TRBV11-2 to TRBJ1-1; D is unclear. The CDR3 contains 14 residues. Germline V gene data show CDR1 as SGHAT and CDR2 as FQNNGV. Trimming pared 1 base from V and 4 bases from J, leaving 10 bases between. CDR3 DNA sequence: TGTGCCAGCAGCTTAGTGAAAGTGGGCACTGAAGCTTTCTTT. Translating it yields CASSLVKVGTEAFF.

The chain recombines TRBV7-6 with TRBJ2-7; maybe TRBD2 (5 bases). Trimming removed 2 bases from V and 0 bases from J, with 11 bases in between. The CDR3 loop spans 15 amino acids. Per the germline V gene, CDR1 is SGHVS and CDR2 is FNYEAQ. The CDR3 is CASSLSEVSSYEQYF. The CDR3 DNA reads TGTGCCAGCAGCTTATCGGAGGTGAGCTCCTACGAGCAGTACTTC. Together with reference TRBV7-6 and TRBJ2-7, the CDR3 gives the full variable domain: GAGVSQSPRYKVTKRGQDVALRCDPISGHVSLYWYRQALGQGPEFLTYFNYEAQQDKSGLPNDRFSAERPEGSISTLTIQRTEQRDSAMYRCASSLSEVSSYEQYFGPGTRLTVT.

V is TRBV20-1 and J is TRBJ2-5, with D hard to call. The CDR3 covers 11 residues. CDR1 is DFQATT and CDR2 is SNEGSKA in the germline V gene (reference sequence). Trimming pared 6 bases from V and 6 bases from J, leaving 11 bases between. The CDR3 DNA follows: TGCAGTGCCCTACCTCAGCAGACCCAGTACTTC. Translated, it gives CSALPQQTQYF.

The rearrangement links TRBV29-1 to TRBJ2-7; 12 positions match TRBD2. Germline assignment: CDR1 SQVTM and CDR2 ANQGSEA. The V and J ends lost 0 bases and 3 bases, in that order; junction bases with no gene match: 6. This CDR3 contains 16 residues. CDR3 sequence (DNA): TGCAGCGTTGAAGATGGGAGACTAGCGGGGGTCTACGAGCAGTACTTC. Translated: CSVEDGRLAGVYEQYF.

The V call is TRBV6-2 or TRBV6-3, the J call TRBJ1-5; no firm D call. CDR3 length equals 12 residues. V shed 6 bases and J shed 6 bases, with 9 bases lying between them. Germline loops: CDR1 MNHEY, CDR2 SVGEGT. This CDR3 is CASRPFGQPQHF. The DNA of the CDR3 is TGTGCCAGCAGGCCTTTTGGTCAGCCCCAGCATTTT.

The V and J genes are TRBV5-1 and TRBJ1-1; no clear D gene. Germline V lookup: CDR1 SGHRS, CDR2 YFSETQ. Trimming stripped 10 bases from V and 2 bases from J, with 15 bases between. The CDR3 covers 13 residues. As DNA, the CDR3 is TGCGCCTCCTCCAGGCCCCCTAACACTGAAGCTTTCTTT. The encoded protein is CASSRPPNTEAFF.

This clone turned up a few times. This sequence joins TRBV12-5 and TRBJ1-4; no clear D gene. Germline CDR1 reads LGHNT; CDR2 reads FRNRAP. The germline V and J ends were trimmed by 7 bases and 4 bases, with 7 bases remaining between them. The CDR3 runs to 12 residues. CDR3 in DNA: TGTGCTAGTGCTGGGAGTAATGAAAAACTGTTTTTT. This sequence encodes CASAGSNEKLFF.

The gene calls are TRBV6-5 and TRBJ2-2; D is unclear. This CDR3 is 15 amino acids long. V was trimmed by 0 bases and J by 1 base, leaving 6 bases between them. Germline CDR1 and CDR2: MNHEY and SVGAGI. The CDR3 region has the DNA TGTGCCAGCAGTTACTCGATAGAGAACACCGGGGAGCTGTTTTTT. It yields the protein CASSYSIENTGELFF.

The V gene is TRBV7-2, the J gene TRBJ2-3; 15 bases map to TRBD2. This CDR3 comprises 16 residues. From germline, CDR1 is SGHTA and CDR2 FQGNSA. V was clipped by 5 bases and J by 5 bases; unmatched bases: 5. CDR3 residues: CASSGLAGGPGDTQYF. Written as DNA, the CDR3 is TGTGCCAGCAGCGGACTAGCGGGGGGGCCGGGAGATACGCAGTATTTT.